In this sample, the clone carrying this T cell receptor beta chain turned up many times. Its target is unknown. TCRdb reprocessed the reads via MiXCR and lists one record per CDR3 protein. The table lists approximately 180,000 distinct CDR3 sequences, about a tenth of them singletons, with about 4.2% in the top ten. The data originate from a study of T cell repertoires in cytomegalovirus infection. For the study at large: Matching HLA type, along with CMV infection, was indicated by public TCR beta signatures. Findings and caveats of the study: Using cumulative public TCR beta family frequency, the authors identified those who carried CMV together with the relevant HLA.

Unmatched junction bases numbered 7, after V lost 5 bases and J lost 0 bases. From germline, CDR1 is DFQATT and CDR2 SNEGSKA (reference sequence). This CDR3 comprises 15 residues. The chain is built from TRBV20-1 and TRBJ2-4; 7 positions agree with TRBD2. The source of this sequence is a human donor in good health (CMV status not recorded). Some clones in this sample may be carry-over from other donors' samples. Sequencing input: PBMCs. Here the CDR3 reads CSASPSGRAKNIQYF. CDR3 sequence (DNA): TGCAGTGCTTCCCCTAGCGGCCGAGCCAAAAACATTCAGTACTTC.